This TCR beta chain was documented in a study of blood T cell repertoires in COVID-19. Study overall: PBMCs, B-cell-depleted T cells, or T cells were the source of the cDNA or gDNA that made up the material.

Data came from immunoSEQ multiplex PCR; TCRdb stores just in-frame clones and leaves some out. The sample lists more than 140,000 clones; just over 85% were seen once. CDR3 size: 13 residues. The V gene end was trimmed by 4 bases and the J gene end by 7 bases; junction bases not matched to a gene: 3. Germline CDR1 and CDR2: SGHVS and FQNEAQ. Sequencing input: peripheral blood. The J gene is TRBJ2-1, the V gene TRBV7-8; 8 bases align to TRBD1. The clonotype was recovered from a woman in her sixties with acute or convalescent COVID-19. The CDR3 region is CASSSWTGNEQFF. The CDR3 coding sequence is TGTGCCAGCAGCTCCTGGACAGGGAATGAGCAGTTCTTC.